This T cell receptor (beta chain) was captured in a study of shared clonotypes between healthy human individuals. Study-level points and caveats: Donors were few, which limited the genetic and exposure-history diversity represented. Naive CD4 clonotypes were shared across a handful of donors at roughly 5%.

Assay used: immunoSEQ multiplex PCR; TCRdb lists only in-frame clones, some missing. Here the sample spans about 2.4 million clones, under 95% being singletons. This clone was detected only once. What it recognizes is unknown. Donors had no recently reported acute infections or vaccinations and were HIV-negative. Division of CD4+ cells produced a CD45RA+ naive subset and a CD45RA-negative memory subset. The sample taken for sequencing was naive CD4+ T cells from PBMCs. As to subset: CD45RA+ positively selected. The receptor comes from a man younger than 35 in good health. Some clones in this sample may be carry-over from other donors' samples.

Written as DNA, the CDR3 is TGTGCCAGCAGTTTGACACGGACTAGCGCAGATACGCAGTATTTT. It yields the protein CASSLTRTSADTQYF. The chain employs TRBV28 and TRBJ2-3, with 9 bases aligning to TRBD2. V dropped 3 bases and J dropped 4; count of bases not matched to a gene: 5. Germline V gives CDR1 MDHEN, CDR2 SYDVKM. The CDR3 is made up of 15 amino acids. The full variable domain, its missing parts supplied by reference TRBV28 and TRBJ2-3, is DVKVTQSSRYLVKRTGEKVFLECVQDMDHENMFWYRQDPGLGLRLIYFSYDVKMKEKGDIPEGYSVSREKKERFSLILESASTNQTSMYLCASSLTRTSADTQYFGPGTRLTVL.